This T cell receptor (beta chain) was found in a study of beta chain features in type 1 diabetes. Study-wide results and limits: The study found moderately but significantly shorter TCRB CDR3s in all four CD4+ subsets of Type 1 diabetes patients.

This CDR3 has 17 amino acids. The germline gives CDR1 SQVTM, CDR2 ANQGSEA. V dropped 0 bases and J dropped 3; count of bases not matched to a gene: 11. This clone has a handful of counts. The antigen is undetermined. Expressed TCRB transcripts were sequenced, since all the RNA that had been isolated was reverse transcribed. The read count averaged roughly 3.5 million across naive, central memory and regulatory T cell samples. Profiling relied on immunoSEQ multiplex PCR, and the TCRdb table lists in-frame clones only, not all of them. The table has about 150,000 clones, around 10% seen once. Sequencing input: central memory CD4+ T cells from blood. The gene calls are TRBV29-1 and TRBJ1-5; 7 nucleotides agree with TRBD1. This clonotype was sampled from a man aged 30 to 39 with type 1 diabetes. CDR3 sequence: CSVEDPDREWLNQPQHF. The CDR3 DNA reads TGCAGCGTTGAAGATCCCGACAGGGAATGGCTCAATCAGCCCCAGCATTTT. The variable domain in full, completed from reference TRBV29-1 and TRBJ1-5, reads SAVISQKPSRDICQRGTSLTIQCQVDSQVTMMFWYRQQPGQSLTLIATANQGSEATYESGFVIDKFPISRPNLTFSTLTVSNMSPEDSSIYLCSVEDPDREWLNQPQHFGDGTRLSIL.